The sequence of this TCR beta chain was determined in a study of blood T cell repertoires in COVID-19. In the source study's methods: Nucleated cell counts were estimated from reference gene primer amplification. Here immunoSEQ multiplex PCR was the method, and the copy in TCRdb shows in-frame clones only, minus some. Clone size and the V and J calls come from that table; the DNA yielded D and trimming. The sample lists about 76,000 clones, more than 75% occurring once. The CDR3 length is 12 residues. Trimming left V 5 bases short and J 9 bases short, with 11 bases between. Per the germline V gene, CDR1 is SGHTA and CDR2 is FQGNSA.

The specimen was peripheral blood. The chain is built from TRBV7-2 and TRBJ2-1; maybe TRBD2 (5 bases). This clonotype was obtained from a woman of 80 years or more with active or convalescent COVID-19. This chain's CDR3 is CASSPSSGEQFF. The CDR3, as DNA: TGTGCCAGCAGCCCTAGCTCGGGTGAGCAGTTCTTC.